This T cell receptor (beta chain) stems from a study of blood T cell repertoires in COVID-19. Study overall: Collection of acute and convalescent COVID-19 samples took place in the United States, Italy and Spain. PBMCs, B-cell-depleted T cells, or T cells provided the cDNA or gDNA that made up the material.

The CDR3 is made up of 13 amino acids. From germline, CDR1 is MDHEN and CDR2 SYDVKM. V lost 4 bases and J lost 5, with 9 bases in between. Some clones are missing from TCRdb's copy, which holds only in-frame ones; the method was immunoSEQ multiplex PCR. The sample has 250,000 to 300,000 clones, around 91% seen once. The material sequenced was peripheral blood. V usage is TRBV28 and J usage is TRBJ1-5; tentative D call: TRBD1 (5 bases). The sequence came from a woman in her sixties or seventies with acute or convalescent COVID-19. CDR3 in DNA: TGTGCCAGCAGTTCGGGGGACTATCAGCCCCAGCATTTT. Translating gives CASSSGDYQPQHF.